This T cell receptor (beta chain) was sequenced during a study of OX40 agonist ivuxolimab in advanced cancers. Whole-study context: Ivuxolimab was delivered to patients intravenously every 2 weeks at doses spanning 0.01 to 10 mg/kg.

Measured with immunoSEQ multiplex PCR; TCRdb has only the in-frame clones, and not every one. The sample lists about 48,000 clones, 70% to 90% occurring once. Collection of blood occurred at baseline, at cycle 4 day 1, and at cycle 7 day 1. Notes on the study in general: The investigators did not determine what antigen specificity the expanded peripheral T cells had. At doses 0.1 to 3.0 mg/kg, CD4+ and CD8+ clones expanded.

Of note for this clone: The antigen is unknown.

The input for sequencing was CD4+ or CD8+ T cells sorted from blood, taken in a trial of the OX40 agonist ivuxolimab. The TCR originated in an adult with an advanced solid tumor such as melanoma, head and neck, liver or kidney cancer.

The CDR3 loop is CASSQDRQGGDTGELFF. CDR3 DNA: TGTGCCAGCAGCCAAGATCGACAGGGAGGGGACACCGGGGAGCTGTTTTTT. The chain links TRBV4-2 to TRBJ2-2; D may correspond to TRBD1 or TRBD2 (7 bases each). V lost 0 bases to trimming and J lost 3 bases, with 14 bases between them. Germline lookup yields CDR1 LGHNA and CDR2 YNFKEQ. This CDR3 has 17 amino acids.